Below are 17 T cell receptor beta chains sequenced from a single sample in a study of early stage breast cancer tumors. The assay was immunoSEQ multiplex PCR, and TCRdb's table has in-frame clones only and misses some. The sample lists tens of thousands of clones, approximately 78% occurring once. Sample: blood. All receptors come from a person between 50 and 60 years old with breast cancer.

This sequence joins TRBV19 and TRBJ1-1, with 7 bases that match TRBD1. The CDR3 sequence is 15 residues long. J was trimmed by 0 bases and V by 5 bases; bases with no gene match: 6. Germline CDR1 LNHDA, CDR2 SQIVND (reference sequence). As DNA, the CDR3 is TGTGCCAGTAGTGCGACAGGGAGCGTGAACACTGAAGCTTTCTTT. Residues: CASSATGSVNTEAFF.

The rearrangement links TRBV5-4 to TRBJ2-5, with a possible D match to TRBD1 (5 bases). Germline CDR1 is SGHNT and CDR2 is YYREEE (reference sequence). This CDR3 contains 17 residues. With 2 bases removed from V and 1 base from J, the gap between germline ends came to 18 bases. CDR3 in amino acids: CASSLTGQGELQETQYF. DNA for the CDR3: TGTGCCAGCAGCTTAACCGGCCAGGGTGAGCTCCAAGAGACCCAGTACTTC. The whole variable domain, remainder taken from reference TRBV5-4 and TRBJ2-5, is ETGVTQSPTHLIKTRGQQVTLRCSSQSGHNTVSWYQQALGQGPQFIFQYYREEENGRGNFPPRFSGLQFPNYSSELNVNALELDDSALYLCASSLTGQGELQETQYFGPGTRLLVL.

The chain has TRBV5-8 and TRBJ2-3, with D uncertain. Germline V CDR1 and CDR2: SGHTS, YDEGEE. The CDR3 covers 13 residues. V dropped 0 bases and J dropped 1 base, with 3 bases sitting between them. The CDR3 sequence: CASSLVGTDTQYF. The CDR3 DNA reads as TGTGCCAGCAGCTTGGTAGGCACAGATACGCAGTATTTT.

This clone was counted only a few times. The rearrangement links TRBV2 to TRBJ1-5, with 7 bases lining up with TRBD1. The V gene end was trimmed by 2 bases and the J gene end by 3 bases; junction bases not matched to a gene: 1. Per the germline V gene, CDR1 is SNHLY and CDR2 is FYNNEI. This CDR3 is built from 14 residues. The CDR3 coding sequence is TGTGCCAGCAGTGAACAGGGGGACAATCAGCCCCAGCATTTT. Encoded protein: CASSEQGDNQPQHF.

This chain uses TRBV5-4 with TRBJ2-5; 7 bases map to TRBD1. Per the germline V gene, CDR1 is SGHNT and CDR2 is YYREEE (reference sequence). After removal of 3 bases from V and 2 bases from J, the junction contained 4 bases not matched to a gene. This CDR3 has 14 amino acids. The CDR3 sequence is CASSSGQNQETQYF. In DNA form, the CDR3 reads TGTGCCAGCAGCTCGGGACAGAATCAAGAGACCCAGTACTTC. Based on the CDR3 plus reference TRBV5-4 and TRBJ2-5, the full variable domain is ETGVTQSPTHLIKTRGQQVTLRCSSQSGHNTVSWYQQALGQGPQFIFQYYREEENGRGNFPPRFSGLQFPNYSSELNVNALELDDSALYLCASSSGQNQETQYFGPGTRLLVL.

The chain uses TRBV9 and TRBJ2-1; D gene unclear. Trimming removed 2 bases at V and 0 bases at J, with 9 bases between. CDR1 and CDR2 (germline): SGDLS, YYNGEE. The CDR3 extends over 15 amino acids. The CDR3 loop is CASSVISSSYNEQFF. In DNA form, the CDR3 reads TGTGCCAGCAGCGTTATTTCGTCCTCCTACAATGAGCAGTTCTTC.

This chain uses TRBV7-5 with TRBJ2-4; the table's D gene call, TRBD2, was not cross checked with the DNA. TRBV7-5 is annotated as a pseudogene. The CDR3 runs to 11 residues. Here the CDR3 DNA reads TGTGCCAGAAGCTTCGGACTCCTAAACCACTTC. This gives the protein CARSFGLLNHF.

The rearrangement uses TRBV4-2 and TRBJ1-2, with a weak D call TRBD1 (5 bases). The CDR3 loop spans 15 amino acids. CDR1 and CDR2 from the germline V gene are LGHNA and YNFKEQ. V was shortened by 4 bases and J by 2 bases, with 14 bases between the two germline ends. DNA for the CDR3: TGTGCCAGCAGCCCCGCGGGGGAAGGGAACTATGGCTACACCTTC. Amino acid sequence: CASSPAGEGNYGYTF.

V gene TRBV12-5 combines with J gene TRBJ1-1; the D gene is possibly TRBD1 (5 bases). V lost 5 bases to trimming and J lost 10 bases, with 14 bases between them. Germline loops: CDR1 LGHNT, CDR2 FRNRAP. This CDR3 is built from 12 residues. The CDR3 DNA sequence: TGTGCTAGTGGTGGGGAAGGGGAGGCAGCTTTCTTT. This codes for CASGGEGEAAFF. Drawing the rest from reference TRBV12-5 and TRBJ1-1, the complete variable domain is DARVTQTPRHKVTEMGQEVTMRCQPILGHNTVFWYRQTMMQGLELLAYFRNRAPLDDSGMPKDRFSAEMPDATLATLKIQPSEPRDSAVYFCASGGEGEAAFFGQGTRLTVV.

In its sample, this clone was seen a few times. The chain combines TRBV9 with TRBJ1-6; D is ambiguous. Deletions cut 3 bases from V and 3 bases from J, with 10 bases between. The V gene's germline CDR1 is SGDLS and CDR2 YYNGEE. This CDR3 comprises 15 residues. CDR3 in DNA: TGTGCCAGCAGCGATGAGACTGACTATAATTCACCCCTCCACTTT. As protein: CASSDETDYNSPLHF.

This chain links TRBV9 with TRBJ2-7, with a possible D match to TRBD1 (6 bases). Trimming shortened V by 4 bases and J by 3 bases, and 17 bases separated the two germline ends. Germline CDR1 reads SGDLS; CDR2 reads YYNGEE. This CDR3 has 15 amino acids. CDR3 nucleotides: TGTGCCAGCAGCCCTTCAGATAGGGGGTACTACGAGCAGTACTTC. Residues: CASSPSDRGYYEQYF.

The rearrangement joins TRBV19 to TRBJ1-2, with D unclear. Germline V lookup: CDR1 LNHDA, CDR2 SQIVND (reference sequence). V was trimmed by 3 bases and J by 0 bases, leaving 8 bases between them. There are 14 residues in the CDR3. The CDR3 spells CASSMSTANYGYTF. The CDR3 coding sequence is TGTGCCAGTAGTATGAGCACAGCTAACTATGGCTACACCTTC.

Here the CDR3 reads CASSQGASPPEQYF. The CDR3 nucleotides read TGTGCCAGCAGCCAAGGCGCTAGTCCACCGGAGCAGTACTTC. The V call is TRBV4-2, the J call TRBJ2-7; D uncertain. CDR1 is LGHNA and CDR2 is YNFKEQ in the germline V gene. V lost 1 base, J lost 7 bases, and 14 bases lay in between. The CDR3 runs to 14 residues.

CDR3 sequence (DNA): TGTGCCATCAGTGAGCCGTCAGGGGGACAAGAGACCCAGTACTTC. Its protein product is CAISEPSGGQETQYF. The chain joins TRBV10-3 to TRBJ2-5, with 7 bases that match TRBD1. The CDR3 covers 15 residues. Per the germline V gene, CDR1 is ENHRY and CDR2 is SYGVKD. Trimming took 2 bases from V and 2 from J; bases not matched to a gene: 5.

This clone has just one count. This chain joins TRBV7-6 and TRBJ2-3; D uncertain. Per germline, CDR1 SGHVS and CDR2 FNYEAQ. The length of the CDR3 is 13 residues. Deletions cut 4 bases from V and 2 bases from J, with 7 bases between. The CDR3 sequence is CASSSLPTDTQYF. The CDR3 DNA reads TGTGCCAGCAGCTCCCTCCCCACAGATACGCAGTATTTT.

V gene TRBV5-1 combines with J gene TRBJ1-5, with D possibly matching TRBD1 (6 bases). CDR3 length: 14 residues. In germline, CDR1 is SGHRS, CDR2 YFSETQ. Trimming pared 4 bases from V and 1 base from J, leaving 9 bases between. The CDR3 here is CASSEGQSNQPQHF. The CDR3 coding sequence is TGCGCCAGCAGCGAAGGACAGAGCAATCAGCCCCAGCATTTT.

The chain is built from TRBV4-1 and TRBJ1-3, with 11 bases matching TRBD1. The germline CDR1 and CDR2 sequences are MGHRA and YSYEKL. The CDR3 has 16 residues. V dropped 1 base and J dropped 5; count of bases not matched to a gene: 4. The DNA of the CDR3 is TGCGCCAGCAGCCAAGTCACGGACAGGGGGCGAAACACCATATATTTT. Its translation: CASSQVTDRGRNTIYF.